One T cell receptor (beta chain) is described in this entry. The repertoire was sequenced with immunoSEQ multiplex PCR; TCRdb's copy has only in-frame clones and lacks some. Here the sample spans 70,000 to 80,000 clones, about 95% being singletons. The data originate from a study of T cell changes during pregnancy in multiple sclerosis. Trimming took 3 bases from V and 2 from J, leaving 13 bases between them. CDR1 WNHNN and CDR2 SYGVQD come from the germline V gene (reference sequence). The CDR3 contains 15 residues. The sequence was obtained from a female donor with multiple sclerosis, enrolled in a pregnancy study. The sample here was peripheral blood, taken in the third trimester of pregnancy. The chain combines TRBV10-1 with TRBJ1-2, with unresolved D. CDR3 nucleotides: TGCGCCAGCAGTGAAAGGAACAGAAGAAACTATGGCTACACCTTC. Amino acids: CASSERNRRNYGYTF.